This T cell receptor (beta chain) was recorded in a study of T cells in Graves' hyperthyroidism and ophthalmopathy. About the research overall: Peripheral blood was acquired at first diagnosis, ahead of any therapy whatsoever.

The definition of stable Graves' hyperthyroidism was no ophthalmopathy progression within 18 months. Together with thyroid ultrasound, orbital computed tomography, serum thyroxine and TRAb, clinical symptoms were used for diagnoses. Using over 8.5 ml of fresh peripheral blood, PBMCs were prepared. Amplification of TCR beta CDR3 regions was performed using RNA transcripts as template. The TCR CDR3 first-round RT-PCR relied on the HTBI primer set. TCRdb re-analysed the multiplex PCR reads in MiXCR, keeping a single row per CDR3 protein. The table records under 350,000 distinct CDR3 sequences, around 13% of them present only once. The length of the CDR3 is 14 residues. V shed 5 bases, J shed 2 bases, and the junction held 5 bases outside the gene matches. Germline V CDR1 and CDR2: PRHDT, FYEKMQ (reference sequence).

J is TRBJ1-1 and V is TRBV13, with 7 bases fitting TRBD1. Specimen: blood. This receptor was identified in a middle-aged woman with Graves' hyperthyroidism. The CDR3 DNA follows: TGTGCCAGCAGCCAGACAGGGACCAACACTGAAGCTTTCTTT. It codes for CASSQTGTNTEAFF.